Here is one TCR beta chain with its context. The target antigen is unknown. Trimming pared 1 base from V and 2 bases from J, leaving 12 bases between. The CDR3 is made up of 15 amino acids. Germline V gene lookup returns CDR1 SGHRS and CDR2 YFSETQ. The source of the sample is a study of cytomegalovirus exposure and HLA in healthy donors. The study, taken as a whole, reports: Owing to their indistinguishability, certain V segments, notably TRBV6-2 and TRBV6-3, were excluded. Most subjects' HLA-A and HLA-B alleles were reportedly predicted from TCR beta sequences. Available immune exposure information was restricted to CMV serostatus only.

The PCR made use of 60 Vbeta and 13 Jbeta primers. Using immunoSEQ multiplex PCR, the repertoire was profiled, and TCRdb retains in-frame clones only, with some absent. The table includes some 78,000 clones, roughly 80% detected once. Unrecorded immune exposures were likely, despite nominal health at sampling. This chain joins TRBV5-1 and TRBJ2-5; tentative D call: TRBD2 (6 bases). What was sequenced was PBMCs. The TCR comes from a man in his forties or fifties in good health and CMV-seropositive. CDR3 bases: TGCGCCAGCAGCTTGCTAGCGCAAAAGCAAGAGACCCAGTACTTC. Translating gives CASSLLAQKQETQYF.